The 25 T cell receptor beta chains listed next were all sequenced from one sample in a study of cytomegalovirus exposure and HLA in healthy donors. Measured with immunoSEQ multiplex PCR; TCRdb has only the in-frame clones, and not every one. The sample records 45,000 to 65,000 clones, roughly 87% being singletons. The specimen sequenced was PBMCs. These receptors were taken from a woman under 30 in good health and CMV-seropositive.

The chain links TRBV18 to TRBJ2-2; 8 nucleotides line up with TRBD1. This CDR3 has 14 amino acids. V trimming: 8 bases; J trimming: 2 bases; junction bases outside the gene matches: 4. Per germline, CDR1 KGHSH and CDR2 LQKENI. CDR3 region: CASTGTGNTGELFF. In DNA, the CDR3 is TGTGCCAGCACTGGGACAGGCAACACCGGGGAGCTGTTTTTT.

The chain links TRBV5-8 to TRBJ1-2; 9 positions match TRBD1. CDR1 SGHTS and CDR2 YDEGEE come from the germline V gene. Trimming took 4 bases from V and 5 from J; bases not matched to a gene: 6. This CDR3 contains 14 residues. The CDR3 protein is CASSPTGGTYGYTF. Written as DNA, the CDR3 is TGTGCCAGCAGCCCGACAGGGGGGACATATGGCTACACCTTC.

The table lists this clone with a count of one. The CDR3, as DNA: TGTGCCAGCAGCCAAGACGGGACAGCTGATTCACCCCTCCACTTT. Protein: CASSQDGTADSPLHF. The chain is built from TRBV5-4 and TRBJ1-6; 7 nucleotides match TRBD1. The CDR3 is made up of 15 amino acids. Trimming cost V 4 bases and J 8 bases; bases outside gene matches: 9. Per the germline V gene, CDR1 is SGHNT and CDR2 is YYREEE (reference sequence). The full variable domain, with the rest looked up from reference TRBV5-4 and TRBJ1-6, is ETGVTQSPTHLIKTRGQQVTLRCSSQSGHNTVSWYQQALGQGPQFIFQYYREEENGRGNFPPRFSGLQFPNYSSELNVNALELDDSALYLCASSQDGTADSPLHFGNGTRLTVT.

The chain couples TRBV6-4 to TRBJ1-2; weak D call: TRBD1 (5 bases). Germline values: CDR1 MRHNA, CDR2 SNTAGT. The CDR3 totals 14 residues. V was cut by 10 bases and J by 8 bases, with 23 bases left in between. The CDR3 sequence is CATRAPPRVGGYTF. CDR3 bases: TGTGCCACTAGGGCCCCCCCCAGGGTCGGAGGCTACACCTTC.

This CDR3 reads CASSPFRGRNTGELFF. The CDR3 nucleotides are TGTGCCAGCTCACCGTTCAGGGGCCGGAACACCGGGGAGCTGTTTTTT. The V call is TRBV18, the J call TRBJ2-2; D possibly corresponds to TRBD1 (6 bases). This CDR3 has 16 amino acids. Per the germline V gene, CDR1 is KGHSH and CDR2 is LQKENI. V lost 3 bases, J lost 1 base, and 12 bases lay in between.

The CDR3 DNA follows: TGTGCCAGCAGCCCGACGGGTGGTGTAGCTCGGCAGTACTTC. Its protein is CASSPTGGVARQYF. The J gene is TRBJ2-7, the V gene TRBV14, with no clear D. V lost 4 bases, J lost 9 bases, and 19 bases lay in between. CDR3 length: 14 amino acids. In germline, CDR1 is SGHDN, CDR2 FVKESK.

The chain recombines TRBV19 with TRBJ2-1; 12 positions agree with TRBD1. The germline CDR1 and CDR2 sequences are LNHDA and SQIVND (reference sequence). After removal of 5 bases from V and 0 bases from J, the junction contained 2 bases not matched to a gene. The CDR3 covers 16 residues. CDR3 region: CASSGGQGASYNEQFF. The CDR3 DNA follows: TGTGCCAGTAGTGGGGGACAGGGGGCCTCCTACAATGAGCAGTTCTTC.

The chain carries TRBV29-1 and TRBJ2-2, with 11 bases that match TRBD1. This CDR3 has 16 residues. Germline V gene data show CDR1 as SQVTM and CDR2 as ANQGSEA. J gave up 5 bases and V 7 bases, and 12 bases lay outside the gene matches. CDR3 protein: CSAVSSGQGGTGELFF. CDR3 coding DNA: TGCAGCGCCGTTTCTTCGGGACAGGGGGGGACCGGGGAGCTGTTTTTT.

The V and J genes are TRBV5-6 and TRBJ1-1, with TRBD1 matching 9 bases. The CDR3 consists of 15 residues. Per the germline V gene, CDR1 is SGHDT and CDR2 is YYEEEE. V lost 4 bases to trimming and J lost 5 bases; unmatched junction nucleotides: 9. The CDR3 region is CASSTAKTGGTEAFF. The CDR3, as DNA: TGTGCCAGCAGCACGGCCAAGACAGGGGGGACTGAAGCTTTCTTT.

The V call is TRBV9, the J call TRBJ1-4, with TRBD1 matching over 11 bases. The CDR3 sequence is 14 residues long. Trimming at V came to 0 bases and at J to 13 bases, leaving 5 bases not matched to a gene. Germline V CDR1 and CDR2: SGDLS, YYNGEE. Here the CDR3 reads CASSVEGTGGRLFF. The CDR3 DNA follows: TGTGCCAGCAGCGTAGAAGGGACAGGGGGGAGACTGTTTTTT.

In DNA, the CDR3 is TGTGCCAGCAGCGCCGGGCAGGGCTATGGCTACACCTTC. Amino acid sequence: CASSAGQGYGYTF. The chain combines TRBV25-1 with TRBJ1-2, with D possibly being TRBD1 (5 bases). The CDR3 consists of 13 residues. CDR1 is MGHDK, CDR2 SYGVNS, per germline. The V gene lost 6 bases and the J gene lost 4 bases, with 12 bases spanning the gap.

V and J are TRBV6-1 and TRBJ2-2, with 7 bases fitting TRBD1. The ends lost 4 bases at V and 3 bases at J; junction bases unmatched: 8. Germline V gene sequence: CDR1 MNHNS, CDR2 SASEGT. The CDR3 contains 16 residues. The CDR3 bases are TGTGCCAGCAGTGTGTGGGCAGGGGGAGACACCGGGGAGCTGTTTTTT. Encoded protein: CASSVWAGGDTGELFF.

This sequence joins TRBV19 and TRBJ2-2; possibly TRBD1 for D (5 bases). Germline V gene data show CDR1 as LNHDA and CDR2 as SQIVND (reference sequence). Trimming took 11 bases from V and 1 from J, leaving 20 bases between them. This CDR3 region has 16 residues. The CDR3 protein is CAAKGAGLGNTGELFF. The DNA of the CDR3 is TGTGCCGCCAAAGGGGCAGGCCTCGGGAACACCGGGGAGCTGTTTTTT.

The chain recombines TRBV7-2 with TRBJ2-7; 16 nucleotides agree with TRBD2. The V and J ends lost 5 bases and 7 bases, in that order; junction bases with no gene match: 14. The CDR3 is 18 residues long. Looked up from germline, CDR1 is SGHTA and CDR2 is FQGNSA. CDR3: CASSAGTSGGALLREQYF. The CDR3 region has the DNA TGTGCCAGCAGCGCGGGGACTAGCGGGGGGGCCTTACTCCGAGAGCAGTACTTC.

This chain links TRBV27 with TRBJ2-1, with 7 bases aligning to TRBD1. The germline V gene encodes CDR1 MNHEY and CDR2 SMNVEV (reference sequence). V was clipped by 2 bases and J by 6 bases; unmatched bases: 7. The CDR3 totals 15 residues. This CDR3 reads CASSLGGQKCNEQFF. CDR3 nucleotide sequence: TGTGCCAGCAGTTTAGGGGGACAGAAATGCAATGAGCAGTTCTTC.

The chain couples TRBV19 to TRBJ2-1; possible D gene TRBD2, 6 bases. This CDR3 is 16 amino acids long. Trimming removed 5 bases from V and 5 bases from J, with 19 bases in between. Germline V CDR1 and CDR2: LNHDA, SQIVND (reference sequence). This CDR3 is CASSSLGRSKDNEQFF. The DNA of the CDR3 is TGTGCCAGTAGTTCCCTAGGGAGGTCAAAGGACAATGAGCAGTTCTTC.

The chain carries TRBV30 and TRBJ1-2, with 7 bases aligning to TRBD1. Per germline, CDR1 GTSNPN and CDR2 SVGIG (reference sequence). J lost 8 bases, V lost 0 bases, and 12 bases had no gene match. The CDR3 extends over 15 amino acids. Here the CDR3 reads CAWSVPGQDWGGYTF. CDR3 coding DNA: TGTGCCTGGAGTGTCCCAGGACAGGATTGGGGGGGCTACACCTTC.

J is TRBJ2-2 and V is TRBV4-2; no definite D call. Germline CDR1 LGHNA, CDR2 YNFKEQ. Trimming removed 1 base from V and 7 bases from J, with 7 bases in between. The CDR3 consists of 13 residues. Written as DNA, the CDR3 is TGTGCCAGCAGCCAAGCCCTGTACGGGGAGCTGTTTTTT. The encoded protein is CASSQALYGELFF.

The gene calls are TRBV2 and TRBJ1-2; D perhaps matches TRBD1 (6 bases). The V end was cut by 6 bases, the J end by 5 bases, with 10 bases between. This CDR3 is 12 amino acids long. CDR1 SNHLY and CDR2 FYNNEI come from the germline V gene. As DNA, the CDR3 is TGTGCCAGCAGCAGGGGACATTATGGCTACACCTTC. Translating gives CASSRGHYGYTF.

The chain employs TRBV6-1 and TRBJ1-3; 9 bases align to TRBD1. Trimming cost V 5 bases and J 4 bases; bases outside gene matches: 6. Germline loops: CDR1 MNHNS, CDR2 SASEGT. This CDR3 comprises 15 residues. The CDR3 bases are TGTGCCAGCAGTAAATGGACAGGGGCAGGAAACACCATATATTTT. As protein: CASSKWTGAGNTIYF.

The V gene is TRBV18, the J gene TRBJ2-7, with a tentative D call TRBD1 (5 bases). The CDR3 has 15 residues. Germline V gene lookup returns CDR1 KGHSH and CDR2 LQKENI. V lost 1 base and J lost 2, with 12 bases in between. The CDR3, as DNA: TGTGCCAGCTCACCACAAGACAGAGGAACCTACGAGCAGTACTTC. Translated: CASSPQDRGTYEQYF.

This clone appeared once. The chain is built from TRBV5-1 and TRBJ2-2; 15 positions match TRBD2. The CDR3 contains 18 residues. The trim removed 3 bases at V and 1 base at J, leaving 4 bases unmatched. Germline V CDR1 and CDR2: SGHRS, YFSETQ. Here the CDR3 reads CASSSKGLAGGNTGELFF. In DNA, the CDR3 is TGCGCCAGCAGCTCAAAGGGACTAGCGGGAGGGAACACCGGGGAGCTGTTTTTT.

This rearrangement joins TRBV4-2 to TRBJ2-7; 9 bases map to TRBD1. Unmatched junction bases numbered 6, after V lost 2 bases and J lost 4 bases. Per the germline V gene, CDR1 is LGHNA and CDR2 is YNFKEQ. This CDR3 has 15 amino acids. For the CDR3, the DNA is TGTGCCAGCAGCCAAAAACAGGGGGCGGGTTACGAGCAGTACTTC. The encoded protein is CASSQKQGAGYEQYF.

The chain joins TRBV4-2 to TRBJ1-4, with D maybe TRBD1 (6 bases). The CDR3 contains 16 residues. Germline loops: CDR1 LGHNA, CDR2 YNFKEQ. V gave up 3 bases and J gave up 5 bases, with 16 bases separating them. The CDR3 loop reads CASSHMVKGGNEKLFF. CDR3 coding DNA: TGTGCCAGCAGCCATATGGTCAAGGGGGGGAATGAAAAACTGTTTTTT.

This clone has a single count. The rearrangement links TRBV9 to TRBJ1-1; maybe TRBD1 (5 bases). The germline CDR1 and CDR2 sequences are SGDLS and YYNGEE. The V end was cut by 3 bases, the J end by 3 bases, with 15 bases between. The CDR3 is made up of 15 amino acids. CDR3 amino acids: CASSEDPQGDTEAFF. CDR3 nucleotides: TGTGCCAGCAGCGAGGATCCCCAGGGTGACACTGAAGCTTTCTTT.